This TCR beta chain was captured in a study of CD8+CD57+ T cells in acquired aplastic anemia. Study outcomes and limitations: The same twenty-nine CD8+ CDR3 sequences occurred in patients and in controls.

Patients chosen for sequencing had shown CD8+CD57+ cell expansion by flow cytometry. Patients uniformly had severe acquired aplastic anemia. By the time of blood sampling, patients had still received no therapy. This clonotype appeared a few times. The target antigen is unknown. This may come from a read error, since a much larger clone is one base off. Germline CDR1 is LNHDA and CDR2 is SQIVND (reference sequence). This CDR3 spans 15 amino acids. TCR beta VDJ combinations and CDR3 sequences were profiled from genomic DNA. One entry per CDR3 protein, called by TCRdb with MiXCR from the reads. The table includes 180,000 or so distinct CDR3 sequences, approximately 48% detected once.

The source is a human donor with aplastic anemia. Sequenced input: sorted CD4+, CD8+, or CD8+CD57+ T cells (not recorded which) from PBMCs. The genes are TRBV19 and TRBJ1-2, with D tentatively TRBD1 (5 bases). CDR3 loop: CASSMGRETNCGYTF. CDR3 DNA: TGTGCCAGTAGTATGGGCAGGGAGACTAACTGTGGCTACACCTTC.